This entry describes one T cell receptor beta chain. The record originates from a study of CD8 T cells in Susac syndrome. Random-hexamer reverse transcription was applied to about 0.5 to 1 ug RNA. MiXCR was run by TCRdb on the immunoSEQ multiplex PCR reads, yielding one entry per CDR3 protein. Of under 200,000 distinct CDR3 sequences listed, approximately 94% were seen once; the top ten hold over 0.095%. Germline V gives CDR1 SGDLS, CDR2 YYNGEE. The CDR3 is 15 residues long. With 3 bases removed from V and 1 base from J, the gap between germline ends came to 13 bases. The receptor was derived from a human donor with Susac syndrome. This rearrangement joins TRBV9 to TRBJ1-1; TRBD1 might be the D (6 bases). The sequenced sample consisted of CD4+ T cells from PBMCs. Here the CDR3 DNA reads TGTGCCAGCAGCGGCGATCTGGGGGCGAACACTGAAGCTTTCTTT. The encoded protein is CASSGDLGANTEAFF.